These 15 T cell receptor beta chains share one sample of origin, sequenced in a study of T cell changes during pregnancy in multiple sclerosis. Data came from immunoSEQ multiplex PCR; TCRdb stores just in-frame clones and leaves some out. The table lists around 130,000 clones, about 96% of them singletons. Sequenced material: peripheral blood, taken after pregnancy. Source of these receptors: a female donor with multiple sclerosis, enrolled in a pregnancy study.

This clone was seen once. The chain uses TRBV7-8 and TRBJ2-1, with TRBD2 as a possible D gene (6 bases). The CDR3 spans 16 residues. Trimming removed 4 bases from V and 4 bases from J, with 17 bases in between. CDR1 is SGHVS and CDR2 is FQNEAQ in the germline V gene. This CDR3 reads CASSSYRDSQYNEQFF. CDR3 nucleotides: TGTGCCAGCAGCTCATACCGGGACTCACAATACAATGAGCAGTTCTTC.

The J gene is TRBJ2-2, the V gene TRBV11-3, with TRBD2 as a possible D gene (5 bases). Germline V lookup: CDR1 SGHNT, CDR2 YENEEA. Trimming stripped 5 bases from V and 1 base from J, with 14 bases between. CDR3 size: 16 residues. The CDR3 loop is CASSPVGSGNTGELFF. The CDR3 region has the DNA TGTGCCAGCAGCCCTGTTGGGAGCGGGAACACCGGGGAGCTGTTTTTT.

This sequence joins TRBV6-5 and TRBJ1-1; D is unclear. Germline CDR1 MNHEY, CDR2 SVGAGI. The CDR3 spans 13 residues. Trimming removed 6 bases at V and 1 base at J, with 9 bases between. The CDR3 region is CASRQNRNTEAFF. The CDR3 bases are TGTGCCAGCAGGCAAAATAGGAACACTGAAGCTTTCTTT.

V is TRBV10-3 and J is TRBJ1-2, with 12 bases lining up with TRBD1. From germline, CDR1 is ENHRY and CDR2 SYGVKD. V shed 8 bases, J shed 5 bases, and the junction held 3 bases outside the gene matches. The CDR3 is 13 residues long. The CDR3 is CAIGGQGAYGYTF. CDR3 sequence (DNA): TGTGCCATCGGGGGACAGGGGGCGTATGGCTACACCTTC.

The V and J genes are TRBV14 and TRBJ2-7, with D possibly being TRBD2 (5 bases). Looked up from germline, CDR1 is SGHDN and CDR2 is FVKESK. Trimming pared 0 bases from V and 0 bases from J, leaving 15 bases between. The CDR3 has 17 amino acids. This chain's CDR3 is CASSQDRGGLSSYEQYF. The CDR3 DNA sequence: TGTGCCAGCAGCCAAGATCGCGGAGGCCTAAGCTCCTACGAGCAGTACTTC.

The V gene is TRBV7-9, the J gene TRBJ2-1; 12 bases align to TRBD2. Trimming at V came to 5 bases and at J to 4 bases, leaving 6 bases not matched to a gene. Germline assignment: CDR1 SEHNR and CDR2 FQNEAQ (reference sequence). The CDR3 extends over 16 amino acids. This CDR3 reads CASSPRTSGTYNEQFF. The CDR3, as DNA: TGTGCCAGCAGCCCCCGGACTAGCGGGACTTACAATGAGCAGTTCTTC.

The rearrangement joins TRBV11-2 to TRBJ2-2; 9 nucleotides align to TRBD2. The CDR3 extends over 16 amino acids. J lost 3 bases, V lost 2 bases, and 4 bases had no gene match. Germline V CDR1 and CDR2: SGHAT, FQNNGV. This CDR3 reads CASSLISGSHTGELFF. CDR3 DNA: TGTGCCAGCAGCTTAATTAGCGGGAGTCACACCGGGGAGCTGTTTTTT.

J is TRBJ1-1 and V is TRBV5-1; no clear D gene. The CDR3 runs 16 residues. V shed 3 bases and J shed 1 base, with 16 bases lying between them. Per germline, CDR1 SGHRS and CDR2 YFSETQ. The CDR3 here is CASSSVLTDQNTEAFF. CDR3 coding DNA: TGCGCCAGCAGCTCGGTACTCACAGACCAGAACACTGAAGCTTTCTTT. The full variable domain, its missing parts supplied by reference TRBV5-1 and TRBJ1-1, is KAGVTQTPRYLIKTRGQQVTLSCSPISGHRSVSWYQQTPGQGLQFLFEYFSETQRNKGNFPGRFSGRQFSNSRSEMNVSTLELGDSALYLCASSSVLTDQNTEAFFGQGTRLTVV.

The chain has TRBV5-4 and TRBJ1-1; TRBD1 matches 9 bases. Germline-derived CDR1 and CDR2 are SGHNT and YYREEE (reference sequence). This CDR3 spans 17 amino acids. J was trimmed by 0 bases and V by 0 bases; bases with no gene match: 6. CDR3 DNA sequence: TGTGCCAGCAGCTTGGGGGGGACAGGGACCTTGAACACTGAAGCTTTCTTT. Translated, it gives CASSLGGTGTLNTEAFF.

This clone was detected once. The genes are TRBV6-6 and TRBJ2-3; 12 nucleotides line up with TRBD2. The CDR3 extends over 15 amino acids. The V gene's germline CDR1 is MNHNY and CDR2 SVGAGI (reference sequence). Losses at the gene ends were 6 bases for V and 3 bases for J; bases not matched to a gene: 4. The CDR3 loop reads CASSPTSGGTDTQYF. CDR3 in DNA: TGTGCCAGCAGCCCGACTAGCGGGGGAACAGATACGCAGTATTTT.

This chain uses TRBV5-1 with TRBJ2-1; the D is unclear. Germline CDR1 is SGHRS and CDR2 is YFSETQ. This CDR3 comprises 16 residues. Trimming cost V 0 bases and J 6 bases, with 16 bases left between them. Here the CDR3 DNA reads TGCGCCAGCAGCTTGGATTTAAGTAGAGCCCCCAATGAGCAGTTCTTC. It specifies CASSLDLSRAPNEQFF.

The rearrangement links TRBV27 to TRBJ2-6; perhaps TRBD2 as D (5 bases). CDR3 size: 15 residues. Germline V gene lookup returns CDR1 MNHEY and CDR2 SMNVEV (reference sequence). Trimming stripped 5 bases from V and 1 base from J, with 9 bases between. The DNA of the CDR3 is TGTGCCAGCAGTAGCCGCGGGTCTGGGGCCAACGTCCTGACTTTC. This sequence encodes CASSSRGSGANVLTF.

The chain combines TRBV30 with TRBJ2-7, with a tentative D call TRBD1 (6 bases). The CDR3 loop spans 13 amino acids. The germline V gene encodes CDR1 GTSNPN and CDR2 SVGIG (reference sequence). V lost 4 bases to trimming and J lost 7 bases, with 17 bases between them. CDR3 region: CAWTQQGLLEQYF. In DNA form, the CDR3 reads TGTGCCTGGACCCAGCAGGGGCTTTTAGAGCAGTACTTC.

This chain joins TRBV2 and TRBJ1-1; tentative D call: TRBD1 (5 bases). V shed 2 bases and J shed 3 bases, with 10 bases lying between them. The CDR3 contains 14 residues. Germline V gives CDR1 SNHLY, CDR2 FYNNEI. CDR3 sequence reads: CASSEIPGDTEAFF. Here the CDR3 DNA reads TGTGCCAGCAGTGAAATCCCGGGGGACACTGAAGCTTTCTTT.

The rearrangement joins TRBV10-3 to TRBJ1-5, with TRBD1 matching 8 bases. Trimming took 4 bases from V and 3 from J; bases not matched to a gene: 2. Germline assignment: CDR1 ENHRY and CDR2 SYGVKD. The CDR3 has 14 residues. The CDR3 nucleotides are TGTGCCATCAGTGGACAGGGGCCCAATCAGCCCCAGCATTTT. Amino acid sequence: CAISGQGPNQPQHF.